A selection of T cell receptor beta chains follows, all from one sample in a study of shared clonotypes between healthy human individuals. Only in-frame clones appear in the TCRdb table, and some are missing; sequencing was by immunoSEQ multiplex PCR. This table has fewer than 2.5 million clones, more than 85% appearing once. The sequencing input was naive CD4+ T cells from PBMCs. These receptors all come from a man between 18 and 35 years old in good health. Some clones in this sample may be carry-over from other donors' samples. CDR3s include the opening cysteine and the closing phenylalanine or tryptophan. D genes are given only for firm matches. Clone size appears in some rows only: once, few, many, or a class for an expanded clone.

clone_size	d_call	j_call	v_call	cdr3_length	cdr3_nt	cdr3_aa
-	TRBD2	TRBJ2-7	TRBV11-2	15	TGTGCCAGCAGCTTAGCTAGCGGCCTCTCCTACGAGCAGTACTTC	CASSLASGLSYEQYF
-	-	TRBJ1-3	TRBV30	12	TGTGCGATGGACAGAGTAGTAAACACCATATATTTT	CAMDRVVNTIYF
-	-	TRBJ1-3	TRBV2	15	TGTGCCAGCAGGGAACAGCTTCTCTCTGGAAACACCATATATTTT	CASREQLLSGNTIYF
-	-	TRBJ2-1	TRBV18	15	TGTGCCAGCTCACCTCCTAGCTCCTCCTACAATGAGCAGTTCTTC	CASSPPSSSYNEQFF
-	TRBD2	TRBJ2-7	TRBV18	16	TGTGCCAGCTCACAGGGACTAGCGGGAGGGGGCTACGAGCAGTACTTC	CASSQGLAGGGYEQYF
-	TRBD1	TRBJ1-4	TRBV5-5	13	TGTGCCAGCAGCAGACAGGGTAATGAAAAACTGTTTTTT	CASSRQGNEKLFF
few	-	TRBJ2-1	TRBV6-5	11	TGTGCCAGCAGTTACTCGAGTGAGCAGTTCTTC	CASSYSSEQFF
-	-	TRBJ1-1	TRBV7-2	13	TGTGCCAGCTTTCAGGATATGAACACTGAAGCTTTCTTT	CASFQDMNTEAFF
-	-	TRBJ1-1	TRBV5-6	13	TGTGCCAGCAGCCAGGTGTCTGGCACTGAAGCTTTCTTT	CASSQVSGTEAFF
-	-	TRBJ1-2	TRBV5-1	14	TGCGCCAGCAGCTTGACGGCGACTCAGGGTAACCGCACCTTC	CASSLTATQGNRTF
-	-	TRBJ2-7	TRBV20-1	11	TGCAGTGCTAGATATCGGAACGAGCAGTACTTC	CSARYRNEQYF
-	-	TRBJ2-7	TRBV30	14	TGTGCCGGCAAGAAAACAGGGATTTCCTACGAGCAGTACTTC	CAGKKTGISYEQYF
-	TRBD1	TRBJ1-5	TRBV30	17	TGTGCCTGGACTAGACAGGGGGCAGAGGGTACCGGGCAGCCCCAGCATTTT	CAWTRQGAEGTGQPQHF
-	-	TRBJ2-2	TRBV2	14	TGTGCCAGCAGTGAAGCGCTGGTCCCCGGGGAGCTGTTTTTT	CASSEALVPGELFF
-	-	TRBJ2-1	TRBV4-1	17	TGCGCCAGCAGCCAAGAGTACGGCCTAACCAGCTTCTATGAGCAGTTCTTC	CASSQEYGLTSFYEQFF
few	-	TRBJ1-5	TRBV28	13	TGTGCCAGCAGTCCCTCGGTGGTTACGGCCCAGCATTTT	CASSPSVVTAQHF
few	-	TRBJ1-5	TRBV2	12	TGTGCCAGCAGTTCACTTGGTCAGCCCCAGCATTTT	CASSSLGQPQHF
-	TRBD1	TRBJ1-4	TRBV5-6	16	TGTGCCAGCAGCTTTACAGGGGGCTTTTCTAATGAAAAACTGTTTTTT	CASSFTGGFSNEKLFF
-	TRBD1	TRBJ2-5	TRBV5-1	14	TGCGCCAGCGGTCACAGGGGAGTGGAAGAGACCCAGTACTTC	CASGHRGVEETQYF
-	-	TRBJ1-5	TRBV2	13	TGTGCCAGCACCGTGATTGGGGGTCAGCCCCAGCATTTT	CASTVIGGQPQHF
once	-	TRBJ2-7	TRBV5-6	14	TGTGCCAGCAGCCGGGGCAGGGAGACCTACGAGCAGTACTTC	CASSRGRETYEQYF
-	TRBD1	TRBJ1-2	TRBV28	13	TGTGCCAGCAATTCAGGGGGGGACTATGGCTACACCTTC	CASNSGGDYGYTF
-	-	TRBJ2-3	TRBV7-2	16	TGTGCCAGCAGCTTTTTAGGTTTGGTGAGCACAGATACGCAGTATTTT	CASSFLGLVSTDTQYF
-	-	TRBJ2-7	TRBV28	14	TGTGCCAGCAGTTTGCCCACTAGTCGCCACGAGCAGTACTTC	CASSLPTSRHEQYF
few	-	TRBJ1-5	TRBV2	12	TGTGCCAGCAGTGATGACAATCAGCCCCAGCATTTT	CASSDDNQPQHF
-	-	TRBJ2-1	TRBV29-1	14	TGCAGCGTTGGAGCCATCTTAACCTACAATGAGCAGTTCTTC	CSVGAILTYNEQFF
-	-	TRBJ2-2	TRBV7-2	15	TGTGCCAGCAGCTTTCAACAGGGTGGAACCGGGGAGCTGTTTTTT	CASSFQQGGTGELFF
-	TRBD1	TRBJ2-7	TRBV9	14	TGTGCCAGCAGCCCTGCTGGACAGGACTACGAGCAGTACTTC	CASSPAGQDYEQYF
-	-	TRBJ2-7	TRBV5-4	15	TGTGCCAGCAGCGGCCCGCCCAGTTACAACTACGAGCAGTACTTC	CASSGPPSYNYEQYF
-	-	TRBJ2-3	TRBV10-3	16	TGTGCCATCAGTGAGACCGGGGCCCTTGCCGGAGATACGCAGTATTTT	CAISETGALAGDTQYF
-	TRBD2	TRBJ2-1	TRBV29-1	14	TGCAGCGCTACGGGACTAGCGGGTTTCAATGAGCAGTTCTTC	CSATGLAGFNEQFF
-	TRBD1	TRBJ2-1	TRBV6-1	15	TGTGCCAGCAAACGGCCAGGGACAGCTTACAATGAGCAGTTCTTC	CASKRPGTAYNEQFF
-	-	TRBJ1-1	TRBV28	13	TGTGCCAGCACTAGTACCCCTCTAAGAGAAGCTTTCTTT	CASTSTPLREAFF
-	-	TRBJ2-3	TRBV7-3	16	TGTGCCAGCAGCTTAGGGGGAGTCGCTAGCACAGATACGCAGTATTTT	CASSLGGVASTDTQYF
-	-	TRBJ2-2	TRBV5-4	14	TGTGCCAGCAGCTTGGATTCGGGCCCCGGGGAGCTGTTTTTT	CASSLDSGPGELFF
-	TRBD1	TRBJ2-1	TRBV7-2	15	TGTGCCAGCAGCTTAGAAAGGGGGCCCTACAATGAGCAGTTCTTC	CASSLERGPYNEQFF
-	TRBD1	TRBJ1-2	TRBV7-2	14	TGTGCCAGCAGGCCCCAGGGGGCAGTGTATGGCTACACCTTC	CASRPQGAVYGYTF
-	TRBD1	TRBJ2-1	TRBV7-2	13	TGTGCCAGCACCCGGGACAGGGGAGGTGAGCAGTTCTTC	CASTRDRGGEQFF
once	TRBD1	TRBJ2-3	TRBV7-2	15	TGTGCCAGCAGCTCGGGGACAGGGGGCGGTTTACCTAAGTATTTT	CASSSGTGGGLPKYF
-	-	TRBJ2-2	TRBV10-3	15	TGTGCCATCAGTCCCGGGACGGGCAACACCGGGGAGCTGTTTTTT	CAISPGTGNTGELFF
once	TRBD2	TRBJ2-1	TRBV25-1	16	TGTGCCAGCAGTGACTCAGCGGGAGGGAGATACAATGAGCAGTTCTTC	CASSDSAGGRYNEQFF
once	-	TRBJ2-1	TRBV11-2	14	TGTGCCAGCAGCTTAGATAGGTGGTCAAGTGAGCAGTTCTTC	CASSLDRWSSEQFF
-	TRBD2	TRBJ2-7	TRBV6-5	15	TGTGCCAGCAGTCCAAGGGGACTAGCCACCTACGAGCAGTACTTC	CASSPRGLATYEQYF
-	TRBD2	TRBJ2-5	TRBV29-1	13	TGCAGCGTTCTCACTAGCGGTCGGGGCACCCAGTACTTC	CSVLTSGRGTQYF
-	-	TRBJ1-2	TRBV27	16	TGTGCCAGCAGCCCCGGTGGAACAGGGTCTATCTATGGCTACACCTTC	CASSPGGTGSIYGYTF
-	TRBD2	TRBJ2-2	TRBV6-1	11	TGTGCCAGCAGGGGAGGGGTGGAGCTGTTTTTT	CASRGGVELFF
-	-	TRBJ2-2	TRBV6-6	13	TGTGCCAGCAGTTACGGGTCTACCGGGGAGCTGTTTTTT	CASSYGSTGELFF
-	-	TRBJ1-3	TRBV14	17	TGTGCCAGCAGCCCCTTAAAGACAGGACCTTCGGGAAACACCATATATTTT	CASSPLKTGPSGNTIYF
-	TRBD1	TRBJ2-7	TRBV4-1	15	TGCGCCAGCAGCCATCACCGGGACAGGGACTACGAGCAGTACTTC	CASSHHRDRDYEQYF
-	-	TRBJ1-1	TRBV20-1	11	TGCAGTGCTAGGGGGGTCCGGGAAGCTTTCTTT	CSARGVREAFF
-	-	TRBJ2-3	TRBV29-1	12	TGCAGCGTTGTTCCGAGCACAGATACGCAGTATTTT	CSVVPSTDTQYF
-	-	TRBJ2-1	TRBV6-4	15	TGTGCCAGCAGGAAGACAGATAACTCCTACAATGAGCAGTTCTTC	CASRKTDNSYNEQFF
-	-	TRBJ2-7	TRBV11-3	12	TGTGCCAGCAGCTCGGGACCCTACGAGCAGTACTTC	CASSSGPYEQYF